This T cell receptor (beta chain) derives from a study of CD8 T cells in ankylosing spondylitis. Study conclusions and caveats: Relatively scarce in peripheral blood, disease-linked clones were CD8+.

In this sample, this clonotype turned up many times. The antigen is undetermined. The CDR3 runs 14 residues. Losses at the gene ends were 4 bases for V and 7 bases for J; bases not matched to a gene: 4. The germline gives CDR1 SGHTA, CDR2 FQGNSA. A quantitative 5'-RACE method, one with molecular barcodes, was used to make TCR beta libraries. TCRdb redid the calling of the 5' RACE reads with MiXCR, one entry per CDR3 protein. The sample carries roughly 180,000 distinct CDR3 sequences, 9.8% recorded once. The sequence came from a female donor with ankylosing spondylitis or in good health (not recorded which). The chain joins TRBV7-2 to TRBJ2-2, with 9 bases lining up with TRBD2. The sequenced sample consisted of blood, either unsorted or a sorted T cell fraction (not recorded which). This CDR3 is CASSSGLALGELFF. CDR3 DNA: TGTGCCAGCAGCTCGGGACTAGCACTCGGGGAGCTGTTTTTT.